This is a list of T cell receptor beta chains from one sample in a study of tumour-infiltrating T cells in Burkitt lymphoma. TCRdb's copy holds only in-frame clones and misses some; the assay was immunoSEQ multiplex PCR. This table has thousands of clones, less than 65% appearing once. Source material: tumor tissue. The receptors shown here come from a human donor with diffuse large B-cell lymphoma. Both conserved end residues are part of each CDR3. The D gene is left open where the match is weak. Some rows have no size entry. The others give once, few or many, or a class for an expanded clone.

J gene,D gene,V gene,clone size,CDR3 protein,CDR3 DNA
TRBJ2-2,TRBD2,TRBV7-3,few,CASSLLAGDNTGELFF,TGTGCCAGCAGCTTACTAGCGGGGGACAACACCGGGGAGCTGTTTTTT
TRBJ2-3,TRBD2,TRBV5-4,once,CASSLGSSGSSTDTQYF,TGTGCCAGCAGCTTGGGGTCTAGCGGGAGTAGCACAGATACGCAGTATTTT
TRBJ1-1,TRBD1,TRBV5-1,.,CASSLDRVVMNTEAFF,TGCGCCAGCAGCTTAGACAGGGTTGTCATGAACACTGAAGCTTTCTTT
TRBJ2-7,.,TRBV2,.,CASSAARNYEQYF,TGTGCCAGCAGTGCCGCCAGGAATTACGAGCAGTACTTC
TRBJ2-7,TRBD2,TRBV11-2,once,CASSLVSGATYEQYF,TGTGCCAGCAGCTTAGTTAGCGGGGCTACCTACGAGCAGTACTTC
TRBJ2-3,.,TRBV4-2,.,CASSRVGFPTDTQYF,TGTGCCAGCAGCCGGGTGGGTTTCCCTACAGATACGCAGTATTTT
TRBJ1-1,.,TRBV7-8,.,CASSLGSTRWGEAFF,TGTGCCAGCAGCTTAGGATCCACCCGATGGGGTGAAGCTTTCTTT
TRBJ1-5,.,TRBV19,few,CASSIGYHSNQPQHF,TGTGCCAGTAGTATAGGGTATCATAGCAATCAGCCCCAGCATTTT
TRBJ1-1,.,TRBV30,.,CAWETTAVEAFF,TGTGCCTGGGAAACGACGGCGGTTGAAGCTTTCTTT
TRBJ1-1,.,TRBV2,once,CASRGNRAFNTEAFF,TGTGCCAGCAGGGGCAACAGGGCATTCAACACTGAAGCTTTCTTT
TRBJ1-1,TRBD1,TRBV28,.,CASSPRTGGNTEAFF,TGTGCCAGCAGTCCCCGGACAGGGGGAAACACTGAAGCTTTCTTT
TRBJ2-1,TRBD2,TRBV19,.,CASSMGGRPNEQFF,TGTGCCAGTAGTATGGGAGGGCGCCCCAATGAGCAGTTCTTC
TRBJ1-1,TRBD1,TRBV30,.,CAWARQGDTEAFF,TGTGCCTGGGCCCGACAGGGAGACACTGAAGCTTTCTTT
TRBJ1-6,TRBD1,TRBV2,few,CASSGDRVNSPLHF,TGTGCCAGCAGTGGGGACAGGGTAAATTCACCCCTCCACTTT
TRBJ2-1,.,TRBV19,.,CASSFSSMGSYNEQFF,TGTGCCAGTAGTTTTTCCTCGATGGGGTCCTACAATGAGCAGTTCTTC